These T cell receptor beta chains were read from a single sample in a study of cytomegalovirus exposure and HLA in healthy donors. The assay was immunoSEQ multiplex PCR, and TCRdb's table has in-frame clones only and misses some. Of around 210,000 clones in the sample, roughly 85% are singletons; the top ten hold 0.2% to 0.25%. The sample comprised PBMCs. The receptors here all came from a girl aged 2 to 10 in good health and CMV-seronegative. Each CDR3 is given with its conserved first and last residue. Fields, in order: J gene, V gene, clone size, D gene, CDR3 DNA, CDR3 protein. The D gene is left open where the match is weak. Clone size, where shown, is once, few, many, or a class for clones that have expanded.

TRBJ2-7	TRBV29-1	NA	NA	TGCAGCGTTGAGAGTACCTACGAGCAGTACTTC	CSVESTYEQYF
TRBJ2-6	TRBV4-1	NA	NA	TGCGCCAGCAGCCAAGATCCCCCCCTTCTTTCTGGGGCCAACGTCCTGACTTTC	CASSQDPPLLSGANVLTF
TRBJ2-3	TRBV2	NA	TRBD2	TGTGCCAGCATCGGGGCACTAGCGGGTTGGGTTAGCACAGATACGCAGTATTTT	CASIGALAGWVSTDTQYF
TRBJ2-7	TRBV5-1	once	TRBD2	TGCGCCAGCAGCTCGACTAGCGGGAGTTACGAGCAGTACTTC	CASSSTSGSYEQYF
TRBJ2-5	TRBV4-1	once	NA	TGCGCCAGCAGCCAAGATCGGGCGGGCTGGACCCAGTACTTC	CASSQDRAGWTQYF
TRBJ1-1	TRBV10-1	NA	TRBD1	TGCGCCAGCAGTGAGGACTCGACAGGGCACACTGAAGCTTTCTTT	CASSEDSTGHTEAFF
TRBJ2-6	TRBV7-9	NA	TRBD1	TGTGCCAGCAGCTTACCCCGGACAGGGAGGACCAACGTCCTGACTTTC	CASSLPRTGRTNVLTF
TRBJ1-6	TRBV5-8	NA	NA	TGTGCCAGCAGCTATGACGGACAGTATAATTCACCCCTCCACTTT	CASSYDGQYNSPLHF
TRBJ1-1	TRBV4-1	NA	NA	TGCGCCAGCAGAAACAGGGCAGAGAACACTGAAGCTTTCTTT	CASRNRAENTEAFF
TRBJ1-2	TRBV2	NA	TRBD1	TGTGCCAGCAGTACCGGGACAGGGAACCGCCGGAGCTATGGCTACACCTTC	CASSTGTGNRRSYGYTF
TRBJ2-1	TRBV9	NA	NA	TGTGCCAGCAGCGCGGGACAATACAATGAGCAGTTCTTC	CASSAGQYNEQFF
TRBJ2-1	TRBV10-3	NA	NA	TGTGCCATCAGTGAGTCTGGCAGCGGGCCCTACAATGAGCAGTTCTTC	CAISESGSGPYNEQFF
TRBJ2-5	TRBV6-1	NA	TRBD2	TGTGCCAGCAGTGAGAGGATAGCCATAGCGGGAGGAGAGACCCAGTACTTC	CASSERIAIAGGETQYF
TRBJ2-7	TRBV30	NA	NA	TGTGCCTGGGGACAGCCCTACGAGCAGTACTTC	CAWGQPYEQYF
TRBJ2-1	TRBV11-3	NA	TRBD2	TGTGCCAGCAGCTTAGGGCCGACTAGCGGGAGTTACAATGAGCAGTTCTTC	CASSLGPTSGSYNEQFF
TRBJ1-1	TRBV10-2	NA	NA	TGCGCCACGAGCCCGTCGATTGAAGCTTTCTTT	CATSPSIEAFF
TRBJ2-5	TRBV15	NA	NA	TGTGCCACCAGCCTCCGACTAGCGTCAGGGGGGGAGACCCAGTACTTC	CATSLRLASGGETQYF
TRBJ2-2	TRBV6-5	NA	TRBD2	TGTGCCAGCAGTTATAGCGGGGGGAACACCGGGGAGCTGTTTTTT	CASSYSGGNTGELFF
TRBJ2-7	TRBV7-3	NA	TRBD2	TGTGCCAGCAGCTGGGATCCTAGCGGCGCCTACGAGCAGTACTTC	CASSWDPSGAYEQYF
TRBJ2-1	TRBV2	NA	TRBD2	TGTGCCAGCAGTGAAGCGCTTCTAGCGGGCTCCTACAATGAGCAGTTCTTC	CASSEALLAGSYNEQFF
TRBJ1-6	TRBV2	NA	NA	TGTGCCAGCAGTGATTTTCTGAATTCACCCCTCCACTTT	CASSDFLNSPLHF
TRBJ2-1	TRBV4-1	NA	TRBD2	TGCGCCAGCAGCTATACCGGGACTAGCGCTTACAATGAGCAGTTCTTC	CASSYTGTSAYNEQFF
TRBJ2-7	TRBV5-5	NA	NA	TGTGCCAGCAGCTTACAGACTACGTCCTACGAGCAGTACTTC	CASSLQTTSYEQYF
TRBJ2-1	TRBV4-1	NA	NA	TGCGCCAGCAGCCTACAAAGGAGGGATAGAAACGCGCCCTACAATGAGCAGTTCTTC	CASSLQRRDRNAPYNEQFF
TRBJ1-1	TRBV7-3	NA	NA	TGTGCCAGCAGCGTAGCCGACGAGAACACTGAAGCTTTCTTT	CASSVADENTEAFF
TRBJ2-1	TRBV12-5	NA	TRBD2	TGTGCCTCCCGCGGGGGGCCGGGGAATGAGCAGTTCTTC	CASRGGPGNEQFF
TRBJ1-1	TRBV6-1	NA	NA	TGTGCCAGCAGTTATACAGGGCACACTGAAGCTTTCTTT	CASSYTGHTEAFF
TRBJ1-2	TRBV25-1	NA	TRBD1	TGTGCCAGCAGTGAAGGACAGGGGGCTTCTGGCTACACCTTC	CASSEGQGASGYTF
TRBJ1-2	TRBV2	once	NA	TGTGCCAGCAGTGCCGGGAACTATGGCTACACCTTC	CASSAGNYGYTF
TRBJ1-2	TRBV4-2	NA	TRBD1	TGTGCCAGCAGCCAAGGGGGACAGGGGGAGACCTACACCTTC	CASSQGGQGETYTF
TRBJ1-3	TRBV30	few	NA	TGTGCCTGGAGTACAACCGGGATCGGTGGAAACACCATATATTTT	CAWSTTGIGGNTIYF
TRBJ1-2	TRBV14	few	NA	TGTGCCAGCAGCCAAGCCCTTAACTATGGCTACACCTTC	CASSQALNYGYTF
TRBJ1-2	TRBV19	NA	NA	TGTGCCAGTAGTATCGAGCAATATGGCTACACCTTC	CASSIEQYGYTF
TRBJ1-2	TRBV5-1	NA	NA	TGCGCCAGCAGCCTCACACTGGACAGTGCCTATGGCTACACCTTC	CASSLTLDSAYGYTF
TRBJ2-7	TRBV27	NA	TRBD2	TGTGCCAGCAGTTTAACACTAGCGGGAGGGCCCGCCGAGCAGTACTTC	CASSLTLAGGPAEQYF
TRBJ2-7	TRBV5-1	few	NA	TGCGCCAGCAGCTGGAGGACAGAAACGGACGAGCAGTACTTC	CASSWRTETDEQYF
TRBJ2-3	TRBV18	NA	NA	TGTGCCAGCTCAATCAGGGGCACAGATACGCAGTATTTT	CASSIRGTDTQYF
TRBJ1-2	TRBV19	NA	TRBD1	TGTGCCAGTAGTATCCGGACAGGAGGAGGCTACACCTTC	CASSIRTGGGYTF